This entry concerns a single T cell receptor (beta chain). Its antigen is currently unknown. The sample belongs to a study of post-analysis software for immune sequencing data. Study as a whole: Courses of disease covered relapsing-remitting, secondary progressive and progressive-relapsing multiple sclerosis. Study-wide findings and caveats: Comparison of patients with controls showed five TRBV segments more frequent in patients, TRBV5-6, TRBV5-1 and TRBV20-1 among them.

CDR3 length: 16 amino acids. Germline V gene data show CDR1 as KGHSH and CDR2 as LQKENI. V lost 2 bases and J lost 0, with 8 bases in between. cDNA libraries of TCR beta carried unique molecular identifiers. Each batch of about 0.95 to 10 million T cells produced roughly 0.5 million cDNA molecules. From the PCR reads, TCRdb called clonotypes with MiXCR, one entry per CDR3 protein. The sample yields 500,000 to 600,000 distinct CDR3 sequences, 44% seen once. The sequence was collected from a girl under 18 with multiple sclerosis. V usage is TRBV18 and J usage is TRBJ1-6, with no clear D. The specimen sequenced was blood. CDR3 region: CASSPIPSSYNSPLHF. CDR3 nucleotide sequence: TGTGCCAGCTCACCAATTCCAAGCTCCTATAATTCACCCCTCCACTTT.